This passage covers 9 T cell receptor beta chains from one sample sequenced in a study of graft-versus-host responses after intestinal transplantation. Sequenced by immunoSEQ multiplex PCR; TCRdb stores in-frame clones only, minus some. The sample has fewer than 15,000 clones; 84% are singletons. This specimen consisted of PBMCs, obtained roughly 300 days after intestinal transplant. Receptor source: a human patient who received an intestinal transplant, so some T cells may come from the graft donor.

The chain links TRBV10-3 to TRBJ2-7; 9 nucleotides align to TRBD1. The CDR3 is 18 residues long. The junction had 14 bases not matched to a gene; V was cut back by 4 bases and J by 1 base. Germline CDR1 is ENHRY and CDR2 is SYGVKD. This CDR3 reads CAISGPTGTGKFSYEQYF. The CDR3 DNA reads TGTGCCATCAGTGGCCCAACCGGGACAGGGAAATTTTCCTACGAGCAGTACTTC.

V is TRBV7-6 and J is TRBJ2-2; 7 bases align to TRBD1. This CDR3 spans 16 amino acids. The trim removed 4 bases at V and 4 bases at J, leaving 9 bases unmatched. The V gene's germline CDR1 is SGHVS and CDR2 FNYEAQ. CDR3 region: CASSSAQGVPTGELFF. The CDR3 region has the DNA TGTGCCAGCAGCTCCGCGCAGGGGGTTCCCACCGGGGAGCTGTTTTTT.

This chain joins TRBV27 and TRBJ2-1; 9 nucleotides line up with TRBD1. V lost 5 bases, J lost 4 bases, and 3 bases stayed unmatched. Germline values: CDR1 MNHEY, CDR2 SMNVEV (reference sequence). The CDR3 is 14 residues long. Written as DNA, the CDR3 is TGTGCCAGCAGTCAAGGACAGGGGTACAATGAGCAGTTCTTC. Translating gives CASSQGQGYNEQFF.

This clone was seen a handful of times. This chain joins TRBV14 and TRBJ1-1; no reliable D call. This CDR3 spans 13 amino acids. V dropped 0 bases and J dropped 7 bases, with 9 bases sitting between them. The germline CDR1 and CDR2 sequences are SGHDN and FVKESK. The CDR3: CASSQEVMYEAFF. In nucleotides, the CDR3 is TGTGCCAGCAGCCAAGAGGTTATGTATGAAGCTTTCTTT.

The gene calls are TRBV5-1 and TRBJ2-5; TRBD2 agrees at 7 bases. CDR3 size: 13 residues. Per germline, CDR1 SGHRS and CDR2 YFSETQ. Germline trimming cut 2 bases from V and 5 bases from J; bases unmatched to any gene: 3. The chain's CDR3 is CASSFGLEETQYF. The CDR3 bases are TGCGCCAGCAGCTTCGGACTAGAGGAGACCCAGTACTTC.

The CDR3 nucleotides read TGCGCCAGCAGCCAAGGGACCGACAATGAGCAGTTCTTC. This sequence encodes CASSQGTDNEQFF. The V and J genes are TRBV5-1 and TRBJ2-1; TRBD1 or TRBD2 may be the D gene (5 bases each). The CDR3 contains 13 residues. Germline V CDR1 and CDR2: SGHRS, YFSETQ. The V and J ends lost 4 bases and 5 bases respectively, with 10 bases between them.

The V gene is TRBV7-2, the J gene TRBJ2-5, with 11 bases that match TRBD2. The CDR3 totals 17 residues. Germline CDR1 reads SGHTA; CDR2 reads FQGNSA. The trim removed 4 bases at V and 3 bases at J, leaving 10 bases unmatched. DNA for the CDR3: TGTGCCAGCAGCTACCGTTTAGCGGGAGGGGGAAAAGAGACCCAGTACTTC. Translated, it gives CASSYRLAGGGKETQYF.

This clone has a single count. The chain has TRBV12-5 and TRBJ2-3; D uncertain. The V end lost 3 bases, the J end lost 7 bases, and 8 bases lay between the germline ends. Germline V gene sequence: CDR1 LGHNT, CDR2 FRNRAP. This CDR3 has 12 residues. In DNA, the CDR3 is TGTGCTAGTGGTTTAAGTGAGTATACGCAGTATTTT. It specifies CASGLSEYTQYF.

This clone was seen just once. The rearrangement uses TRBV5-6 and TRBJ1-1; D ambiguous. Trimming took 7 bases from V and 6 from J, leaving 13 bases between them. The CDR3 contains 12 residues. Germline V CDR1 and CDR2: SGHDT, YYEEEE. CDR3 protein: CASGAGGAEAFF. CDR3 DNA: TGTGCCAGCGGTGCCGGCGGCGCTGAAGCTTTCTTT.